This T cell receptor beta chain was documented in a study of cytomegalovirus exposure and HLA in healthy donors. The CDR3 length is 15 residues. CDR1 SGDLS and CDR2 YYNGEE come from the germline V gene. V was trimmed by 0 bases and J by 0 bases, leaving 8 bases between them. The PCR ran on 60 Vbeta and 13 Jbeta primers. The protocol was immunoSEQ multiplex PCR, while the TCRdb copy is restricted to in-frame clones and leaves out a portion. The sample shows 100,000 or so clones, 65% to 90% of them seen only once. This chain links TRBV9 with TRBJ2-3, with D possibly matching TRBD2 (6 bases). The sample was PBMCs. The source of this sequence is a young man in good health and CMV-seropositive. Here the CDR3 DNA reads TGTGCCAGCAGCGTAGATGGGACTAGCACAGATACGCAGTATTTT. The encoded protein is CASSVDGTSTDTQYF. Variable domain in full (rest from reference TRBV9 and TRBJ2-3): DSGVTQTPKHLITATGQRVTLRCSPRSGDLSVYWYQQSLDQGLQFLIQYYNGEERAKGNILERFSAQQFPDLHSELNLSSLELGDSALYFCASSVDGTSTDTQYFGPGTRLTVL.